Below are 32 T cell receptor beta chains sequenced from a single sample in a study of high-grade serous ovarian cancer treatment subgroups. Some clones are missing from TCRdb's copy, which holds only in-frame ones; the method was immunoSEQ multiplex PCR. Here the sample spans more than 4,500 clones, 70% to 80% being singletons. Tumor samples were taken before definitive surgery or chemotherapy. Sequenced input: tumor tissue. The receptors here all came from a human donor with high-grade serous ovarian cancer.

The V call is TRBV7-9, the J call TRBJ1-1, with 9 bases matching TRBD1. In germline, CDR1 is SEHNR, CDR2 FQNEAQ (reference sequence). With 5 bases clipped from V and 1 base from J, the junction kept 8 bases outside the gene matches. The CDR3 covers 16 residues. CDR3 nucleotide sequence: TGTGCCAGCAGCACGCGAACGACAGGGGGGAACACTGAAGCTTTCTTT. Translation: CASSTRTTGGNTEAFF.

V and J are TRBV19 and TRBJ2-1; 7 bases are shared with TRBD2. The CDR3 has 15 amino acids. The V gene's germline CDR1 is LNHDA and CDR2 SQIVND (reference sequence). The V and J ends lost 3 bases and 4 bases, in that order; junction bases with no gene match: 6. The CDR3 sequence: CASSIDGGSYNEQFF. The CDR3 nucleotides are TGTGCCAGTAGTATCGACGGGGGGTCTTACAATGAGCAGTTCTTC.

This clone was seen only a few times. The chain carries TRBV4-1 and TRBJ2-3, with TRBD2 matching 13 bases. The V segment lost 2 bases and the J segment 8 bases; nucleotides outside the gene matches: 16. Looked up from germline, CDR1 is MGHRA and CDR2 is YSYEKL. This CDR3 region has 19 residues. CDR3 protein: CASSQPTAPGLAGRATQYF. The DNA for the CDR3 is TGCGCCAGCAGCCAACCGACCGCCCCGGGACTAGCGGGACGAGCTACGCAGTATTTT.

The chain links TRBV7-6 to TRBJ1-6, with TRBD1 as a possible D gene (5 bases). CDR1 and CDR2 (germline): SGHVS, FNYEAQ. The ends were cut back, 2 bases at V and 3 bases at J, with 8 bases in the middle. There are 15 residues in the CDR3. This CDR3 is CASSLRGGYNSPLHF. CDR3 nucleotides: TGTGCCAGCAGCTTAAGGGGCGGCTATAATTCACCCCTCCACTTT.

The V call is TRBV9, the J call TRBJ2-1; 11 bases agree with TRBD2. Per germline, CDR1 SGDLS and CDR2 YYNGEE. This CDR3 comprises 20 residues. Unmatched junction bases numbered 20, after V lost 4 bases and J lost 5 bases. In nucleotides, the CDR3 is TGTGCCAGCAGCTCTCCCCACCAGACTAGCGGGGTTGGGTGGAACAATGAGCAGTTCTTC. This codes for CASSSPHQTSGVGWNNEQFF.

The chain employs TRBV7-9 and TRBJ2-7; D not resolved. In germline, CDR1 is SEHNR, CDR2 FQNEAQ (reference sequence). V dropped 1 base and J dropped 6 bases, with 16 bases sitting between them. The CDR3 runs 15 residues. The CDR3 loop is CASSLGAAGAAEQYF. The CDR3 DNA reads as TGTGCCAGCAGCTTAGGGGCGGCAGGAGCCGCCGAGCAGTACTTC.

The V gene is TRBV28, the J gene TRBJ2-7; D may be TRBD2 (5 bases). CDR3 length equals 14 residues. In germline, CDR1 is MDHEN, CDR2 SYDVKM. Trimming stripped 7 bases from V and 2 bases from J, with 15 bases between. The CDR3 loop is CASTYPGNPYEQYF. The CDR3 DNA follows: TGTGCCAGCACTTATCCGGGGAACCCCTACGAGCAGTACTTC.

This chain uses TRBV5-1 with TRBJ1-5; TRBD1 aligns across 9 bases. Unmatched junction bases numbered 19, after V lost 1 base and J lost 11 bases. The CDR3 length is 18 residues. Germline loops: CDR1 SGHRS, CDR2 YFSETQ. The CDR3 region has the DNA TGCGCCAGCAGCTTGTGGGGCCTGGGACAGGGTTTTGATTCAGCCCAGCATTTT. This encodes CASSLWGLGQGFDSAQHF.

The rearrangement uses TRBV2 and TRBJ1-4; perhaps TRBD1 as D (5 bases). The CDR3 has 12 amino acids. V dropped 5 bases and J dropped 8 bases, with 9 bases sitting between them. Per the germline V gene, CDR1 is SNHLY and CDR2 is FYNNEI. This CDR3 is CASSYGDEKLFF. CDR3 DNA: TGTGCCAGCAGTTACGGGGACGAAAAACTGTTTTTT.

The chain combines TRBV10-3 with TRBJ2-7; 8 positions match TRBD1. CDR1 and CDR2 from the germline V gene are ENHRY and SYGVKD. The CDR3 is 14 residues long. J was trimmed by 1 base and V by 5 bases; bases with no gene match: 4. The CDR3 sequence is CAISPGQVSYEQYF. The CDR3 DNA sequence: TGTGCCATCAGTCCGGGACAGGTATCCTACGAGCAGTACTTC.

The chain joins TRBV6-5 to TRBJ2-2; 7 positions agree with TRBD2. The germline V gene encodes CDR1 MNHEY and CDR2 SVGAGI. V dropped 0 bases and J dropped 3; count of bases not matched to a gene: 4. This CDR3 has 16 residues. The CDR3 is CASSYSPSGYTGELFF. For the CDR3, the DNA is TGTGCCAGCAGTTACTCCCCTAGCGGCTACACCGGGGAGCTGTTTTTT.

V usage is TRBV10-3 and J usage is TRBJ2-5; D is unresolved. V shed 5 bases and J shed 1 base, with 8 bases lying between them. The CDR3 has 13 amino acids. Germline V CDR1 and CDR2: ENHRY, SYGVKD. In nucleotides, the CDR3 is TGTGCCATCAGTTATAACCTCCAAGAGACCCAGTACTTC. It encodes CAISYNLQETQYF.

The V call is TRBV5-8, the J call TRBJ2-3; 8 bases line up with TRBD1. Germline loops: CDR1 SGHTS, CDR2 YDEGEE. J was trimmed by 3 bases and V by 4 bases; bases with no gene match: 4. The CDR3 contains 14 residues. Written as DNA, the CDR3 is TGTGCCAGCAGCGCCGACAGGGGAACAGATACGCAGTATTTT. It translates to CASSADRGTDTQYF.

In nucleotides, the CDR3 is TGTGCCAGCAGCTGGGGCCCCAACGAGCAGTACTTC. It yields the protein CASSWGPNEQYF. The rearrangement links TRBV7-9 to TRBJ2-7; TRBD1 is a possible D gene (5 bases). CDR1 is SEHNR, CDR2 FQNEAQ, per germline (reference sequence). V was cut by 4 bases and J by 5 bases, with 9 bases left in between. The CDR3 is 12 amino acids.

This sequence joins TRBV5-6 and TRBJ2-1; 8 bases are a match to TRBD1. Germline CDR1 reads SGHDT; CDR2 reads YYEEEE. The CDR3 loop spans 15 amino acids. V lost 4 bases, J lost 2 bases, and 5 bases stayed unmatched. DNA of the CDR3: TGTGCCAGCAGCCCAGGACAGGGCCCCTACAATGAGCAGTTCTTC. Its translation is CASSPGQGPYNEQFF.

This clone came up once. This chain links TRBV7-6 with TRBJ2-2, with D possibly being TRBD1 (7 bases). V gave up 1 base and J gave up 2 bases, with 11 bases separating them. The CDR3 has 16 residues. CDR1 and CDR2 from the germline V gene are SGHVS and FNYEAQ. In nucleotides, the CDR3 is TGTGCCAGCAGCTTAGGCGGGGACAGCAACACCGGGGAGCTGTTTTTT. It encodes CASSLGGDSNTGELFF.

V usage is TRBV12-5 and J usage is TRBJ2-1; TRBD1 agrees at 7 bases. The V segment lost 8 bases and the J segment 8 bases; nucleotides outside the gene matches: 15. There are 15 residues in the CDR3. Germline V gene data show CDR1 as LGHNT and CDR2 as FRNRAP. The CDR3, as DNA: TGTGCTAGTTCCAGGGGGACCTCTACTCGGGATGAGCAGTTCTTC. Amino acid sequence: CASSRGTSTRDEQFF.

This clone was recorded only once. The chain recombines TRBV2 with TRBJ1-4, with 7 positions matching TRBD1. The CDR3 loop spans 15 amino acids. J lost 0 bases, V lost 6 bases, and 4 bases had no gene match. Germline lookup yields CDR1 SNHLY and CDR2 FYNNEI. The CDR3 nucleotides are TGTGCCAGCAGGACAGGGTCCGCAACTAATGAAAAACTGTTTTTT. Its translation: CASRTGSATNEKLFF.

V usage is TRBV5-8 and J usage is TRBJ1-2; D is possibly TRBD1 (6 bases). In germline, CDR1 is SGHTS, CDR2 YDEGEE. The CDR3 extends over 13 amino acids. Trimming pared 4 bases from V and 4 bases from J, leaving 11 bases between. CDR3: CASSRGQIYGYTF. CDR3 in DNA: TGTGCCAGCAGCCGAGGACAGATCTATGGCTACACCTTC.

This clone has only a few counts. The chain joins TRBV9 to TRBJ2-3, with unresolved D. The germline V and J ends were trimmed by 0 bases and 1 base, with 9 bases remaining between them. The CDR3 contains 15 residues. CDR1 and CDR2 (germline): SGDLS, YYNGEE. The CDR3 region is CASSVDTTRTDTQYF. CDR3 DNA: TGTGCCAGCAGCGTAGATACTACCCGCACAGATACGCAGTATTTT.

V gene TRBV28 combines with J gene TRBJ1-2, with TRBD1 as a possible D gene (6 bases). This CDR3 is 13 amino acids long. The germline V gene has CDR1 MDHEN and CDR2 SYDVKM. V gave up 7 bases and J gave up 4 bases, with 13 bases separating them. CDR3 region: CASKEGVFYGYTF. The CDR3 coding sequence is TGTGCCAGCAAAGAGGGGGTTTTCTATGGCTACACCTTC.

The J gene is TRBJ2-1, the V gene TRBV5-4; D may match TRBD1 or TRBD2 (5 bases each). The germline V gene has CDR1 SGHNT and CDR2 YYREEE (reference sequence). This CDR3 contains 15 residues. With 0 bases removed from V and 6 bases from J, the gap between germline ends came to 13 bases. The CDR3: CASSLVGGRVNEQFF. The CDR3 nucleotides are TGTGCCAGCAGCTTGGTTGGGGGTAGAGTCAATGAGCAGTTCTTC.

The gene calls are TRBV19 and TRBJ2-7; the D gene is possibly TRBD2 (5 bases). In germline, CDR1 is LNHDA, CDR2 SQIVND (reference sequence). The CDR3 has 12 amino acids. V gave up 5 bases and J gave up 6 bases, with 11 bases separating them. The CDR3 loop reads CASSWARGEQYF. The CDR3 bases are TGTGCCAGTAGTTGGGCCCGGGGCGAGCAGTACTTC.

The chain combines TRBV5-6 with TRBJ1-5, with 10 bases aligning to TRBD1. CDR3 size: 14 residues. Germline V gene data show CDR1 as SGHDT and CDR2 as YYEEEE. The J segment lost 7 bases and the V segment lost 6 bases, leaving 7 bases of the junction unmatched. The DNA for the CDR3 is TGTGCCAGCACGGGACAGGGGACGGGGCAGCCCCAGCATTTT. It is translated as CASTGQGTGQPQHF.

CDR3 sequence: CASRVATAYEQYF. The CDR3 DNA follows: TGCGCCAGCAGAGTAGCCACAGCCTACGAGCAGTACTTC. The rearrangement joins TRBV5-1 to TRBJ2-7; no clear D. V lost 5 bases to trimming and J lost 2 bases, with 11 bases between them. Germline CDR1 is SGHRS and CDR2 is YFSETQ. The CDR3 totals 13 residues.

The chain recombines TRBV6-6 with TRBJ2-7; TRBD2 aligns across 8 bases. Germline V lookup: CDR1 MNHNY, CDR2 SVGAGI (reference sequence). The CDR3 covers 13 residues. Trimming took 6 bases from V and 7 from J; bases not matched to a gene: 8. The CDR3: CASSLPGTREQYF. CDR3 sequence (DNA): TGTGCCAGCAGCCTACCGGGGACTAGGGAGCAGTACTTC.

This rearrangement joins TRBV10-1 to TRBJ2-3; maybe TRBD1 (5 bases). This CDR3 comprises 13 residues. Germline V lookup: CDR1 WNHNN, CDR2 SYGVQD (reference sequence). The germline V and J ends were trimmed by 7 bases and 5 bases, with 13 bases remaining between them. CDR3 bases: TGCGCCAGCACCCCCCTGGGGCGAGATACGCAGTATTTT. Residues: CASTPLGRDTQYF.

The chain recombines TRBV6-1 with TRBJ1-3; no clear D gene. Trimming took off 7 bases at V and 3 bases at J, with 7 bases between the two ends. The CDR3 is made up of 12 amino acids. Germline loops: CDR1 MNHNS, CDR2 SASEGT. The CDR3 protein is CASTGDGNTIYF. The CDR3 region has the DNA TGTGCCAGCACAGGTGATGGAAACACCATATATTTT.

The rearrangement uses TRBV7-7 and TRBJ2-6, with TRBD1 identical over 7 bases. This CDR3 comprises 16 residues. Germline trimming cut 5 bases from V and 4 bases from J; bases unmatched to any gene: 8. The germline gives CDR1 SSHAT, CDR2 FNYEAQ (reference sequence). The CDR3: CASSPQTGYGANVLTF. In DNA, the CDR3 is TGTGCCAGCAGCCCCCAGACAGGGTACGGGGCCAACGTCCTGACTTTC.

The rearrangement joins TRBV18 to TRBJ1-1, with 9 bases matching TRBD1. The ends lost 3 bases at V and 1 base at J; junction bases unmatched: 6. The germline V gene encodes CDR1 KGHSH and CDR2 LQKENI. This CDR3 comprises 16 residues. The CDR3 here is CASSPITGGENTEAFF. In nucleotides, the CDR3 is TGTGCCAGCTCACCGATTACAGGGGGCGAGAACACTGAAGCTTTCTTT. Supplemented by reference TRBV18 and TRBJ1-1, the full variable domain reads NAGVMQNPRHLVRRRGQEARLRCSPMKGHSHVYWYRQLPEEGLKFMVYLQKENIIDESGMPKERFSAEFPKEGPSILRIQQVVRGDSAAYFCASSPITGGENTEAFFGQGTRLTVV.

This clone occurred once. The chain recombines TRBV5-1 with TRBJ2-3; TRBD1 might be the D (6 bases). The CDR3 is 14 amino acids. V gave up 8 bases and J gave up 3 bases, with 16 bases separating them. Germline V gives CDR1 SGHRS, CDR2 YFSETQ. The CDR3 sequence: CASYPGHKTDTQYF. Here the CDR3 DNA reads TGCGCCAGTTACCCGGGACACAAGACAGATACGCAGTATTTT.

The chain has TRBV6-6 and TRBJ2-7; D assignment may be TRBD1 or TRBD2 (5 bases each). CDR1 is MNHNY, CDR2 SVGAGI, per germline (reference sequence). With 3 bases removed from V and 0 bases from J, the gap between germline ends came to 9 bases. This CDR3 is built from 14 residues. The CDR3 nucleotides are TGTGCCAGCAGTTATTGGGGGAGCTCCTACGAGCAGTACTTC. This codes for CASSYWGSSYEQYF.